This TCR beta chain is drawn from a study of shared clonotypes between healthy human individuals. About the research overall: Used for every donor were three CD4 naive, three CD4 memory, two CD8 naive and one CD8 memory plate.

Germline V CDR1 and CDR2: SGHRS, YFSETQ. V shed 3 bases, J shed 5 bases, and the junction held 4 bases outside the gene matches. The CDR3 sequence is 14 residues long. Naive CD8 cells lacked CD45RO, underwent positive selection for CCR7 and left out terminally differentiated effector memory CD45RA+ cells. The table came from immunoSEQ multiplex PCR; TCRdb's copy has only in-frame clones and leaves some out. The top ten hold 1.5% to 2% of the sample, which has a few million clones, roughly 95% seen once. V usage is TRBV5-1 and J usage is TRBJ2-2; 7 bases are a match to TRBD1. Input material: naive CD8+ T cells from PBMCs. The TCR sequence derives from a man between 18 and 35 years old in good health. Some clones in this sample may be carry-over from other donors' samples. In nucleotides, the CDR3 is TGCGCCAGCAGCTGGACACAGGGGACCGGGGAGCTGTTTTTT. Its translation: CASSWTQGTGELFF.